This TCR beta chain was sequenced during a study of cytomegalovirus exposure and HLA in healthy donors. Across the study: The early release's HLA-typed donors yielded 78 million or so unique TCRs.

CDR1 ENHRY and CDR2 SYGVKD come from the germline V gene. The CDR3 loop spans 17 amino acids. Between the trimmed V and J ends, which lost 5 bases and 3 bases, there was a span of 21 bases. General observations from the study: In presence/absence analyses, roughly uniform sequencing depth across donors was assumed. More clonal expansion characterized HLA-associated TCR beta chains than equally common others in a later analysis.

In the PCR, 60 Vbeta and 13 Jbeta primers were used. TCRdb's table, derived via immunoSEQ multiplex PCR, lists solely in-frame clones and lacks some. The sample gives about 120,000 clones, around 81% of which show up once; 2.2% is in the top ten. Concerning this clone: No antigen is known for it.

V gene TRBV10-3 combines with J gene TRBJ2-3, with D possibly matching TRBD1 (6 bases). This TCR came from a woman aged 40 to 50 in good health and CMV-seronegative. The sequencing input was PBMCs. The CDR3 DNA reads TGTGCCATCAGTCGGCAGGGGATCGGGGTAGGAACAGATACGCAGTATTTT. It is translated as CAISRQGIGVGTDTQYF.